This entry concerns a single T cell receptor beta chain. This entry belongs to a study of shared clonotypes between healthy human individuals. CD45RO-negative cells were positively selected for CCR7, leaving out terminally differentiated effector memory CD45RA+ cells. Per germline, CDR1 SGDLS and CDR2 YYNGEE. The V gene lost 0 bases and the J gene lost 4 bases, with 16 bases spanning the gap. This CDR3 has 16 residues. TCRdb's table, derived via immunoSEQ multiplex PCR, lists solely in-frame clones and lacks some. The sample contains about 2 million clones, over 85% of which appear only once. This TCR derives from a young man in good health. This chain uses TRBV9 with TRBJ1-2, with D unresolved. Material for sequencing was naive CD8+ T cells sorted from blood. CDR3 amino acids: CASSVEPSLTLYGYTF. DNA for the CDR3: TGTGCCAGCAGCGTAGAACCCTCCCTTACCCTCTATGGCTACACCTTC.